This T cell receptor beta chain originates from a study of blood T cells in healthy people across ages. Germline V gene sequence: CDR1 SGHDT, CDR2 YYEEEE. CDR3 length: 16 amino acids. Between the trimmed V and J ends, which lost 1 base and 5 bases, there was a span of 16 bases. It was with a sample-barcoded 5' primer and a J-beta primer mix that a second PCR of roughly 7 to 12 cycles was run. Every cDNA molecule bore a tag from a template-switch adaptor containing 12 random nucleotides. TCRdb passed the 5' RACE reads through MiXCR, listing each CDR3 protein once. Among hundreds of thousands of distinct CDR3 sequences listed, under 25% were seen once. General study points: CMV status of donors was unknown, possibly confounding expanded clonotype changes. Across the age range, TCR beta diversity per million T cells fell in a roughly linear way. Fewer expanded clones and more diversity marked long-lived versus aged donors.

A remark on this clonotype: Its antigen remains unidentified.

Sequenced input: blood. This TCR derives from a man aged 65-85 years in good health. This rearrangement joins TRBV5-6 to TRBJ1-5, with D maybe TRBD1 (6 bases). CDR3: CASSLLGGTGDQPQHF. DNA for the CDR3: TGTGCCAGCAGCTTGCTAGGGGGGACGGGGGATCAGCCCCAGCATTTT.